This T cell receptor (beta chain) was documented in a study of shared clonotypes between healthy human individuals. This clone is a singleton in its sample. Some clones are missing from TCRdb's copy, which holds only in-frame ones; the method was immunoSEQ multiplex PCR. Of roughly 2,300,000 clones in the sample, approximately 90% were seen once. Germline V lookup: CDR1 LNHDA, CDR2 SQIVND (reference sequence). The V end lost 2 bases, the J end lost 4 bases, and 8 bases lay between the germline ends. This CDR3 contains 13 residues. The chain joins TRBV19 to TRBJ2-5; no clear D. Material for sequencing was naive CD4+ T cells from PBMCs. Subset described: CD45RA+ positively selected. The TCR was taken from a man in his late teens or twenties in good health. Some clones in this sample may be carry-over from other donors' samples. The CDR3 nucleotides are TGTGCCAGTAGTATAAAAGGTAGAGAGACCCAGTACTTC. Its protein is CASSIKGRETQYF.